This passage covers 15 T cell receptor beta chains from one sample sequenced in a study of blood T cell repertoires in COVID-19. The table came from immunoSEQ multiplex PCR; TCRdb's copy has only in-frame clones and leaves some out. The sample shows approximately 94,000 clones, approximately 90% of them seen only once. Sequencing was carried out using peripheral blood. These receptors all stem from a man over 45 with active COVID-19.

V gene TRBV7-6 combines with J gene TRBJ1-1; no clear D. Per germline, CDR1 SGHVS and CDR2 FNYEAQ. Trimming pared 4 bases from V and 0 bases from J, leaving 6 bases between. The CDR3 totals 13 residues. CDR3 protein: CASSSSLNTEAFF. The CDR3 nucleotides are TGTGCCAGCAGCTCCTCTTTGAACACTGAAGCTTTCTTT.

In the case of this clone: This specimen includes other DNA sequences encoding the same CDR3. The V and J genes are TRBV9 and TRBJ2-5; perhaps TRBD1 as D (7 bases). Trimming stripped 0 bases from V and 8 bases from J, with 14 bases between. In germline, CDR1 is SGDLS, CDR2 YYNGEE. The CDR3 is 14 residues long. CDR3 amino acids: CASSVAQGGETQYF. The CDR3 coding sequence is TGTGCCAGCAGCGTAGCTCAGGGGGGCGAAACCCAGTACTTC.

This clone appeared a single time. The V and J genes are TRBV12-5 and TRBJ2-3, with 14 positions matching TRBD2. The CDR3 has 20 residues. V lost 3 bases, J lost 2 bases, and 13 bases stayed unmatched. Per germline, CDR1 LGHNT and CDR2 FRNRAP. CDR3 in DNA: TGTGCTAGTGGTTTCCCGGGGACTAGCGGGGGATCCGTGGACACAGATACGCAGTATTTT. Protein product: CASGFPGTSGGSVDTDTQYF.

The chain combines TRBV9 with TRBJ2-3; weak D call: TRBD2 (7 bases). Trimming stripped 0 bases from V and 2 bases from J, with 13 bases between. Germline V CDR1 and CDR2: SGDLS, YYNGEE. The CDR3 covers 16 residues. The CDR3 sequence is CASSVGTAGHTDTQYF. The CDR3, as DNA: TGTGCCAGCAGCGTAGGTACAGCGGGACACACAGATACGCAGTATTTT.

This chain uses TRBV18 with TRBJ1-5; the match to TRBD1 covers 10 bases. The CDR3 totals 16 residues. Germline CDR1 reads KGHSH; CDR2 reads LQKENI. After removal of 3 bases from V and 7 bases from J, the junction contained 9 bases not matched to a gene. The CDR3 is CASSPWDRGRNQPQHF. Written as DNA, the CDR3 is TGTGCCAGCTCACCGTGGGACAGGGGCAGGAACCAGCCCCAGCATTTT.

This clone was counted once. This rearrangement joins TRBV9 to TRBJ2-1, with a possible D match to TRBD2 (6 bases). Between the trimmed V and J ends, which lost 0 bases and 6 bases, there was a span of 13 bases. The CDR3 consists of 15 residues. The germline V gene encodes CDR1 SGDLS and CDR2 YYNGEE. The CDR3 DNA sequence: TGTGCCAGCAGCGTAGTCGCTAGCGCTCTCAATGAGCAGTTCTTC. Protein sequence: CASSVVASALNEQFF.

This chain links TRBV18 with TRBJ1-4; D uncertain. Trimming shortened V by 1 base and J by 5 bases, and 8 bases separated the two germline ends. The CDR3 spans 14 residues. Germline CDR1 reads KGHSH; CDR2 reads LQKENI. CDR3 DNA sequence: TGTGCCAGCTCACCACGGCCGCTCAATGAAAAACTGTTTTTT. As protein: CASSPRPLNEKLFF. Supplemented by reference TRBV18 and TRBJ1-4, the full variable domain reads NAGVMQNPRHLVRRRGQEARLRCSPMKGHSHVYWYRQLPEEGLKFMVYLQKENIIDESGMPKERFSAEFPKEGPSILRIQQVVRGDSAAYFCASSPRPLNEKLFFGSGTQLSVL.

V is TRBV14 and J is TRBJ2-1; TRBD1 aligns across 7 bases. J lost 0 bases, V lost 4 bases, and 3 bases had no gene match. Germline CDR1 is SGHDN and CDR2 is FVKESK. The CDR3 spans 15 residues. CDR3: CASSRNRGSYNEQFF. The CDR3 DNA sequence: TGTGCCAGCAGCCGGAACAGGGGCTCCTACAATGAGCAGTTCTTC.

The CDR3 coding sequence is TGTGCCAGCAGTGACCAGGGGAACACTGAAGCTTTCTTT. It encodes CASSDQGNTEAFF. The chain couples TRBV2 to TRBJ1-1; a weak D match, TRBD1 (5 bases). This CDR3 is built from 13 residues. The germline CDR1 and CDR2 sequences are SNHLY and FYNNEI. The ends were cut back, 3 bases at V and 1 base at J, with 6 bases in the middle.

The chain recombines TRBV7-2 with TRBJ2-7; the D gene is possibly TRBD1 (6 bases). V lost 5 bases, J lost 5 bases, and 22 bases lay in between. CDR1 SGHTA and CDR2 FQGNSA come from the germline V gene. The CDR3 loop spans 16 amino acids. CDR3 nucleotides: TGTGCCAGCAGCCTTTTACAGGGAAGTTCGTTGGACGAGCAGTACTTC. It is translated as CASSLLQGSSLDEQYF.

The chain recombines TRBV24-1 with TRBJ2-5; 11 bases align to TRBD1. This CDR3 region has 18 residues. J was trimmed by 2 bases and V by 5 bases; bases with no gene match: 12. CDR1 is KGHDR and CDR2 is SFDVKD in the germline V gene. The CDR3 DNA sequence: TGTGCCACCAGTGGGGGGACAGGGGGGCACCAAATACAAGAGACCCAGTACTTC. This sequence encodes CATSGGTGGHQIQETQYF.

The chain combines TRBV9 with TRBJ1-1; D unclear. The V gene lost 3 bases and the J gene lost 5 bases, with 8 bases spanning the gap. CDR1 SGDLS and CDR2 YYNGEE come from the germline V gene. This CDR3 comprises 12 residues. CDR3 coding DNA: TGTGCCAGCAGCGGACAAACTACTGAAGCTTTCTTT. Translating gives CASSGQTTEAFF.

The chain is built from TRBV23-1 and TRBJ2-1, with D perhaps matching TRBD1 (6 bases). TRBV23-1 is reported as an ORF; its role is uncertain. Trimming took off 7 bases at V and 0 bases at J, with 13 bases between the two ends. The CDR3 sequence is 15 residues long. DNA for the CDR3: TGCGCCAGCAACGGACAGTCTAGCTCCTACAATGAGCAGTTCTTC. Protein product: CASNGQSSSYNEQFF.

The chain recombines TRBV12-3 or TRBV12-4 with TRBJ2-1; D is undetermined. V dropped 2 bases and J dropped 9 bases, with 8 bases sitting between them. This CDR3 region has 12 residues. This CDR3 reads CASSLRDGEQFF. In nucleotides, the CDR3 is TGTGCCAGCAGTTTACGCGATGGTGAGCAGTTCTTC.

This clone has a handful of counts. The V call is TRBV3-1 (or the pseudogene TRBV3-2), the J call TRBJ2-5; TRBD2 matches 14 bases. The CDR3 extends over 18 amino acids. The germline gives CDR1 LGHDT, CDR2 YNNKEL (reference sequence). Trimming removed 0 bases from V and 1 base from J; junction bases left unmatched: 4. CDR3 sequence reads: CASSQDRTSGRPQETQYF. The CDR3 DNA is TGTGCCAGCAGCCAAGATCGGACTAGCGGGAGGCCCCAAGAGACCCAGTACTTC.